A single sample gave rise to the 27 T cell receptor beta chains below, sequenced in a study of cytomegalovirus exposure and HLA in healthy donors. Use of 60 Vbeta and 13 Jbeta primers characterized the PCR. TCRdb's copy holds only in-frame clones and misses some; the assay was immunoSEQ multiplex PCR. The profile shows approximately 180,000 clones, approximately 85% of them singletons. Sequencing used PBMCs. These receptors all come from a girl under 18 in good health and CMV-seropositive.

The chain recombines TRBV6-5 with TRBJ1-2; no reliable D call. Per the germline V gene, CDR1 is MNHEY and CDR2 is SVGAGI. CDR3 length: 14 residues. With 2 bases removed from V and 0 bases from J, the gap between germline ends came to 7 bases. The CDR3 bases are TGTGCCAGCAGTTACGCCGGGTCTAACTATGGCTACACCTTC. It is translated as CASSYAGSNYGYTF.

As DNA, the CDR3 is TGTGCCAGCAGCAAACTAGCGGGGGGCTCTGGGGCCAACGTCCTGACTTTC. This codes for CASSKLAGGSGANVLTF. V and J are TRBV7-9 and TRBJ2-6; 12 positions agree with TRBD2. The J segment lost 0 bases and the V segment lost 5 bases, leaving 2 bases of the junction unmatched. The CDR3 loop spans 17 amino acids. The V gene's germline CDR1 is SEHNR and CDR2 FQNEAQ (reference sequence).

The sample holds one count of this clone. V is TRBV10-1 and J is TRBJ1-1; no definite D call. V shed 3 bases and J shed 4 bases, with 21 bases lying between them. CDR3 size: 17 residues. CDR1 and CDR2 from the germline V gene are WNHNN and SYGVQD (reference sequence). The CDR3 sequence is CASSEIQPIFSGTEAFF. For the CDR3, the DNA is TGCGCCAGCAGTGAAATACAGCCTATATTTTCCGGCACTGAAGCTTTCTTT.

This rearrangement joins TRBV6-1 to TRBJ1-1, with unresolved D. The CDR3 length is 13 residues. Per the germline V gene, CDR1 is MNHNS and CDR2 is SASEGT. Trimming removed 4 bases at V and 2 bases at J, with 8 bases between. CDR3 nucleotides: TGTGCCAGCAGTGTACAGAGTAACACTGAAGCTTTCTTT. Translation gives CASSVQSNTEAFF.

The genes are TRBV4-1 and TRBJ1-5, with 10 bases identical to TRBD1. Unmatched junction bases numbered 4, after V lost 4 bases and J lost 7 bases. CDR1 is MGHRA, CDR2 YSYEKL, per germline. The CDR3 totals 14 residues. CDR3 protein: CASSPGQGDQPQHF. The DNA for the CDR3 is TGCGCCAGCAGCCCAGGACAGGGGGACCAGCCCCAGCATTTT.

J is TRBJ1-2 and V is TRBV9, with 7 bases that match TRBD1. The junction had 10 bases not matched to a gene; V was cut back by 7 bases and J by 1 base. The CDR3 covers 15 residues. CDR1 and CDR2 from the germline V gene are SGDLS and YYNGEE. The CDR3 sequence is CASSQQGTYNYGYTF. CDR3 coding DNA: TGTGCCAGCTCTCAACAGGGGACCTATAACTATGGCTACACCTTC. Full variable domain (missing parts from reference TRBV9 and TRBJ1-2): DSGVTQTPKHLITATGQRVTLRCSPRSGDLSVYWYQQSLDQGLQFLIQYYNGEERAKGNILERFSAQQFPDLHSELNLSSLELGDSALYFCASSQQGTYNYGYTFGSGTRLTVV.

V gene TRBV5-1 combines with J gene TRBJ1-1, with TRBD1 matching 7 bases. The CDR3 loop spans 17 amino acids. CDR1 is SGHRS, CDR2 YFSETQ, per germline. With 3 bases clipped from V and 0 bases from J, the junction kept 11 bases outside the gene matches. CDR3 residues: CASSSNQQGTLNTEAFF. For the CDR3, the DNA is TGCGCCAGCAGCTCGAATCAACAGGGGACCCTGAACACTGAAGCTTTCTTT.

The rearrangement uses TRBV6-5 and TRBJ2-2; TRBD1 matches at 7 bases. The trim removed 4 bases at V and 4 bases at J, leaving 6 bases unmatched. CDR3 length: 15 amino acids. From germline, CDR1 is MNHEY and CDR2 SVGAGI. CDR3 DNA: TGTGCCAGCAGTTTCGGGACAGCCTCCACCGGGGAGCTGTTTTTT. As protein: CASSFGTASTGELFF.

CDR3 amino acids: CASSEATGVGGYTF. CDR3 coding DNA: TGTGCCAGCAGTGAAGCTACAGGGGTGGGTGGCTACACCTTC. The V and J genes are TRBV6-1 and TRBJ1-2; the match to TRBD1 covers 7 bases. The V and J ends lost 0 bases and 7 bases, in that order; junction bases with no gene match: 5. Germline V gene sequence: CDR1 MNHNS, CDR2 SASEGT. CDR3 size: 14 residues.

This rearrangement joins TRBV5-1 to TRBJ1-2; 7 nucleotides match TRBD1. The V gene's germline CDR1 is SGHRS and CDR2 YFSETQ. The CDR3 extends over 14 amino acids. The V segment lost 0 bases and the J segment 4 bases; nucleotides outside the gene matches: 3. The CDR3 sequence: CASSLGDSFYGYTF. The DNA of the CDR3 is TGCGCCAGCAGCTTGGGGGACAGTTTCTATGGCTACACCTTC.

The V and J genes are TRBV11-3 and TRBJ2-3; D might be TRBD1 (6 bases). The CDR3 has 17 amino acids. CDR1 is SGHNT and CDR2 is YENEEA in the germline V gene. Trimming removed 1 base at V and 2 bases at J, with 16 bases between. In DNA, the CDR3 is TGTGCCAGCAGCTTAGCGATCACAGGGATCAACACAGATACGCAGTATTTT. Residues: CASSLAITGINTDTQYF.

The V call is TRBV19, the J call TRBJ2-2; D is unresolved. The CDR3 is made up of 13 amino acids. V gave up 10 bases and J gave up 4 bases, with 13 bases separating them. CDR1 and CDR2 (germline): LNHDA, SQIVND (reference sequence). CDR3 loop: CATTTLGTGELFF. The CDR3 DNA reads as TGTGCCACCACTACGTTGGGCACCGGGGAGCTGTTTTTT.

This rearrangement joins TRBV25-1 to TRBJ1-1; no clear D. Germline assignment: CDR1 MGHDK and CDR2 SYGVNS. The CDR3 has 13 residues. V lost 2 bases, J lost 4 bases, and 8 bases lay in between. CDR3 in DNA: TGTGCCAGCAGTGAACGGCCGGGCACTGAAGCTTTCTTT. It specifies CASSERPGTEAFF.

The V and J genes are TRBV6-5 and TRBJ2-5; D remains ambiguous. The J call is doubtful: the DNA matches TRBJ2-7 better. This CDR3 spans 14 amino acids. CDR1 and CDR2 from the germline V gene are MNHEY and SVGAGI. In DNA form, the CDR3 reads TGTGCCAGCAGTGTCGGCGGTTCCTCCTACGAGCAGTACTTC. This encodes CASSVGGSSYEQYF.

The V call is TRBV9, the J call TRBJ2-3, with TRBD2 matching 7 bases. This CDR3 is built from 18 residues. The germline gives CDR1 SGDLS, CDR2 YYNGEE. Unmatched junction bases numbered 17, after V lost 7 bases and J lost 0 bases. CDR3 sequence reads: CASSTPMVGGTSTDTQYF. CDR3 in DNA: TGTGCCAGCTCCACGCCCATGGTGGGAGGGACTAGCACAGATACGCAGTATTTT.

The rearrangement joins TRBV29-1 to TRBJ2-1, with D tentatively TRBD2 (7 bases). CDR3 size: 12 residues. V lost 3 bases and J lost 9, with 12 bases in between. Germline V lookup: CDR1 SQVTM, CDR2 ANQGSEA. CDR3 in amino acids: CSVDGGAGEQFF. DNA for the CDR3: TGCAGCGTTGATGGGGGGGCCGGTGAGCAGTTCTTC.

The J gene is TRBJ1-2, the V gene TRBV5-1; D not certain. CDR3 size: 15 residues. With 0 bases removed from V and 0 bases from J, the gap between germline ends came to 9 bases. Germline V gives CDR1 SGHRS, CDR2 YFSETQ. The CDR3 bases are TGCGCCAGCAGCTTGGATGTCACAGCTAACTATGGCTACACCTTC. This translates into CASSLDVTANYGYTF.

The gene calls are TRBV19 and TRBJ1-5, with TRBD1 matching 8 bases. The V gene's germline CDR1 is LNHDA and CDR2 SQIVND (reference sequence). CDR3 length: 16 residues. V was clipped by 7 bases and J by 7 bases; unmatched bases: 15. The CDR3 spells CASTHIDRGRGQPQHF. CDR3 DNA sequence: TGTGCCAGTACCCACATCGACAGGGGCAGGGGCCAGCCCCAGCATTTT. Combining the CDR3 with reference TRBV19 and TRBJ1-5 gives the whole variable domain DGGITQSPKYLFRKEGQNVTLSCEQNLNHDAMYWYRQDPGQGLRLIYYSQIVNDFQKGDIAEGYSVSREKKESFPLTVTSAQKNPTAFYLCASTHIDRGRGQPQHFGDGTRLSIL.

V gene TRBV19 combines with J gene TRBJ1-5, with 8 bases matching TRBD1. J lost 6 bases, V lost 5 bases, and 6 bases had no gene match. CDR1 is LNHDA and CDR2 is SQIVND in the germline V gene (reference sequence). The CDR3 loop spans 14 amino acids. CDR3 nucleotide sequence: TGTGCCAGTAGTTTAGGACAGGGTCCTCAGCCCCAGCATTTT. Amino acids: CASSLGQGPQPQHF.

The rearrangement uses TRBV13 and TRBJ1-6, with 7 bases lining up with TRBD1. This CDR3 has 19 amino acids. Unmatched junction bases numbered 11, after V lost 2 bases and J lost 1 base. Germline V lookup: CDR1 PRHDT, CDR2 FYEKMQ (reference sequence). The DNA of the CDR3 is TGTGCCAGCAGCTTACGACTAGGGGGCGCTGGGTCCTATAATTCACCCCTCCACTTT. This translates into CASSLRLGGAGSYNSPLHF.

J is TRBJ2-1 and V is TRBV2; TRBD2 matches at 11 bases. There are 20 residues in the CDR3. Unmatched junction bases numbered 16, after V lost 2 bases and J lost 4 bases. Germline CDR1 and CDR2: SNHLY and FYNNEI. CDR3 sequence: CASSERWLAGGMDLYNEQFF. DNA for the CDR3: TGTGCCAGCAGTGAAAGATGGCTAGCGGGGGGAATGGATTTGTACAATGAGCAGTTCTTC.

This clone was recorded a few times. The chain carries TRBV13 and TRBJ1-2, with 7 bases aligning to TRBD1. Germline lookup yields CDR1 PRHDT and CDR2 FYEKMQ (reference sequence). The trim removed 3 bases at V and 3 bases at J, leaving 4 bases unmatched. The CDR3 length is 14 residues. The CDR3 DNA is TGTGCCAGCAGCTTTACAGGGGCATACTATGGCTACACCTTC. This translates into CASSFTGAYYGYTF.

The chain uses TRBV7-2 and TRBJ2-3; the D gene is possibly TRBD2 (5 bases). This CDR3 comprises 13 residues. Germline lookup yields CDR1 SGHTA and CDR2 FQGNSA. V lost 4 bases to trimming and J lost 10 bases, with 15 bases between them. The CDR3 reads CASSSDHAGAQYF. CDR3 nucleotides: TGTGCCAGCAGCTCTGATCACGCGGGTGCGCAGTATTTT.

This rearrangement joins TRBV4-1 to TRBJ1-1; D not resolved. The CDR3 length is 16 residues. Trimming removed 2 bases at V and 5 bases at J, with 18 bases between. CDR1 MGHRA and CDR2 YSYEKL come from the germline V gene. CDR3 bases: TGCGCCAGCAGCCAACAAGTCACGTCAAGAGGAACTGAAGCTTTCTTT. Translation gives CASSQQVTSRGTEAFF.

The chain carries TRBV14 and TRBJ1-1, with D possibly TRBD1 on 5 matching bases. The germline V and J ends were trimmed by 8 bases and 2 bases, with 12 bases remaining between them. The CDR3 is made up of 13 amino acids. CDR1 SGHDN and CDR2 FVKESK come from the germline V gene. The CDR3 DNA follows: TGTGCCAGCTCCTTCGGGGGTAACACTGAAGCTTTCTTT. As protein: CASSFGGNTEAFF.

The chain combines TRBV5-4 with TRBJ1-4, with a weak D call TRBD1 (5 bases). The CDR3 runs 15 residues. The V and J ends lost 1 base and 5 bases respectively, with 12 bases between them. Germline lookup yields CDR1 SGHNT and CDR2 YYREEE (reference sequence). CDR3 in amino acids: CASSLREGTNEKLFF. The CDR3 nucleotides are TGTGCCAGCAGCTTGAGGGAGGGGACGAATGAAAAACTGTTTTTT.

The chain combines TRBV30 with TRBJ2-7; no reliable D call. The V and J ends lost 8 bases and 3 bases respectively, with 17 bases between them. CDR3 length: 13 amino acids. Per germline, CDR1 GTSNPN and CDR2 SVGIG (reference sequence). CDR3 region: CAGFNMNIYEQYF. In DNA form, the CDR3 reads TGTGCCGGCTTTAACATGAACATCTACGAGCAGTACTTC.